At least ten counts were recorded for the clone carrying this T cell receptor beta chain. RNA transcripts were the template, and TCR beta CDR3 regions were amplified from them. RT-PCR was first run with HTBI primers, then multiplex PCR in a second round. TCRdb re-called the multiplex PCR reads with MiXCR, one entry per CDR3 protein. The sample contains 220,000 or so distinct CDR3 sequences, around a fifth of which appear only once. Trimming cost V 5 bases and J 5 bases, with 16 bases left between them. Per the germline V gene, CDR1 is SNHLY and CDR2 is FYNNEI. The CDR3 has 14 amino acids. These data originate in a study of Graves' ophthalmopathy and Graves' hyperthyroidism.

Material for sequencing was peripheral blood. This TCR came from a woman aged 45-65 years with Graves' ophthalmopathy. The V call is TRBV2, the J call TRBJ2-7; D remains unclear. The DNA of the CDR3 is TGTGCCAGCAGTAAGCGAGGAGTCCACCACGAGCAGTACTTC. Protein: CASSKRGVHHEQYF.